This T cell receptor beta chain was recorded in a study of cytomegalovirus exposure and HLA in healthy donors. Regarding the study as a whole: Subsequent analysis found a tendency for first-cohort TCR clusters to co-occur within the 90 to 150 validation repertoires.

The data were produced by immunoSEQ multiplex PCR, yet TCRdb's version contains in-frame clones alone and is incomplete. Of fewer than 200,000 clones in the sample, around 87% were seen once. To note about this clone: Its specificity is not known.

Germline V gene data show CDR1 as MNHEY and CDR2 as SVGAGI. This CDR3 has 13 residues. V lost 3 bases, J lost 12 bases, and 9 bases stayed unmatched. The chain joins TRBV6-5 to TRBJ2-3; 7 bases align to TRBD2. The TCR comes from a woman aged 25-40 years in good health and CMV-seronegative. The specimen sequenced was PBMCs. The CDR3 is CASSYQPGTTQYF. CDR3 in DNA: TGTGCCAGCAGTTATCAACCCGGGACTACTCAGTATTTT.